This is a list of T cell receptor beta chains from one sample in a study of shared clonotypes between healthy human individuals. TCRdb's copy holds only in-frame clones and misses some; the assay was immunoSEQ multiplex PCR. The sample yields about 510,000 clones, roughly 79% seen once. The source material was PBMCs. All receptors come from a woman in her thirties or forties in good health. Some clones in this sample may be carry-over from other donors' samples. Both conserved end residues are part of each CDR3. The order of the fields is D gene, clone size, J gene, V gene, CDR3 DNA, CDR3 protein. The D gene is left open where the match is weak. Not all rows give a size; the values are once, few, many and, for expanded clones, a class.

.,once,TRBJ1-4,TRBV6-6,TGTGCCAGTGCACAGGGACCCAATGAAAAACTGTTTTTT,CASAQGPNEKLFF
.,.,TRBJ2-2,TRBV7-3,TGTGCCAGCAGCCCGAGTTCCGGGGAGCTGTTTTTT,CASSPSSGELFF
.,few,TRBJ2-4,TRBV7-2,TGTGCCAGCAGCTTACGCCCACTAGAGCACCAGTACTTC,CASSLRPLEHQYF
.,.,TRBJ2-5,TRBV28,TGTGCCAGCAGTTTTTCGAAGACCCAGTACTTC,CASSFSKTQYF
TRBD2,few,TRBJ2-7,TRBV7-8,TGTGCCAGCAGCCGGGGGGAGGGAGTGGGCGAGCAGTACTTC,CASSRGEGVGEQYF
TRBD2,.,TRBJ2-1,TRBV4-2,TGTGCCAGCAGCCAAGAACCCGGACTAGCGGGAATTGAGCAGTTCTTC,CASSQEPGLAGIEQFF
.,few,TRBJ1-1,TRBV30,TGTGCCTGGGGACAGCCTCCTCGCACTGAAGCTTTCTTT,CAWGQPPRTEAFF
.,.,TRBJ1-1,TRBV7-3,TGTGCCAGCAGCTTGGCAAGGAACACTGAAGCTTTCTTT,CASSLARNTEAFF
.,.,TRBJ2-7,TRBV11-2,TGTGCCAGCAGCTTATCCAATGTGTACGAGCAGTACTTC,CASSLSNVYEQYF
TRBD1,.,TRBJ2-1,TRBV5-1,TGCGCCAGCAGCTACAAGTGGGACGGACAGGGGAATGAGCAGTTCTTC,CASSYKWDGQGNEQFF
TRBD2,.,TRBJ2-2,TRBV5-1,TGCGCCAGCAGCTTGGGGACTAGCGGCTACACCGGGGAGCTGTTTTTT,CASSLGTSGYTGELFF
.,.,TRBJ1-1,TRBV6-1,TGTGCCAGCAGTGATTTTATAGTGAACACTGAAGCTTTCTTT,CASSDFIVNTEAFF
.,.,TRBJ1-1,TRBV5-6,TGTGCCAGCAGCTTGCTGACTGGGGAGGGGAGCACTGAAGCTTTCTTT,CASSLLTGEGSTEAFF
TRBD2,.,TRBJ2-5,TRBV7-8,TGTGCCAGCAGCCTAAGGACTAGCGGCCAAGAGACCCAGTACTTC,CASSLRTSGQETQYF
.,.,TRBJ1-1,TRBV20-1,TGCAGTGCTAGGGGGGACACTGAAGCTTTCTTT,CSARGDTEAFF